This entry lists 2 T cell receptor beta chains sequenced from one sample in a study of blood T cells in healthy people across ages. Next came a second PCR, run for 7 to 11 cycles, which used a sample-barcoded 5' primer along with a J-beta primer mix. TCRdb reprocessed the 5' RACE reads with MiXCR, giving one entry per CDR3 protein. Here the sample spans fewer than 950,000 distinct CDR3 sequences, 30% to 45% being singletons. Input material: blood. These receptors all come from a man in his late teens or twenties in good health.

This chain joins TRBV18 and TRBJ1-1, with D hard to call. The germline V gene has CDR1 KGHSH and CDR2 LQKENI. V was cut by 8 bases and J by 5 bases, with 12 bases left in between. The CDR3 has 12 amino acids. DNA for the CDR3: TGTGCCAGCAGTCCCTCTGGTACTGAAGCTTTCTTT. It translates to CASSPSGTEAFF.

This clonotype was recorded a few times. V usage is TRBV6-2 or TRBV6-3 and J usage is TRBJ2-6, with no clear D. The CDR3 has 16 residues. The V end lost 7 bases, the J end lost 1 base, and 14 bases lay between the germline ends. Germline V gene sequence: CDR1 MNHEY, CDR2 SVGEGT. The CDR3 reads CASTLLRVSGANVLTF. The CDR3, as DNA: TGTGCCAGCACCCTCCTTCGGGTTTCTGGGGCCAACGTCCTGACTTTC.